The T cell receptor beta chain described here comes from a study of graft-versus-host responses after intestinal transplantation. Overall study: Anti-thymocyte globulin induction, then tacrolimus and steroids for about 3 years, went to all recipients.

The table lists this clone with a count of one. The antigen is unknown. Produced via immunoSEQ multiplex PCR; TCRdb's table is partial and in-frame only. This table has about 64,000 clones, 90% to 95% appearing once. Overall study results and limits: Recipient bone marrow held GvH clones, some seen earlier in ileum or blood. Early post-transplant HvG declines were associated with peak circulating GvH clone levels. Graft-versus-host to host-versus-graft clonal ratios in allografts were high in patients with graft-donor T cell macrochimerism.

The CDR3 extends over 14 amino acids. CDR1 is MDHEN, CDR2 SYDVKM, per germline. Deletions cut 10 bases from V and 0 bases from J, with 16 bases between. The TCR sequence derives from a human donor who was the organ donor for an intestinal transplant. The chain recombines TRBV28 with TRBJ2-7; D might be TRBD1 (6 bases). Sequences were derived from unstimulated CD8+ T cells sorted from spleen or lymph node cells, sampled before transplant. CDR3 loop: CATEETQGSYEQYF. CDR3 bases: TGTGCCACCGAAGAGACACAGGGCTCCTACGAGCAGTACTTC.